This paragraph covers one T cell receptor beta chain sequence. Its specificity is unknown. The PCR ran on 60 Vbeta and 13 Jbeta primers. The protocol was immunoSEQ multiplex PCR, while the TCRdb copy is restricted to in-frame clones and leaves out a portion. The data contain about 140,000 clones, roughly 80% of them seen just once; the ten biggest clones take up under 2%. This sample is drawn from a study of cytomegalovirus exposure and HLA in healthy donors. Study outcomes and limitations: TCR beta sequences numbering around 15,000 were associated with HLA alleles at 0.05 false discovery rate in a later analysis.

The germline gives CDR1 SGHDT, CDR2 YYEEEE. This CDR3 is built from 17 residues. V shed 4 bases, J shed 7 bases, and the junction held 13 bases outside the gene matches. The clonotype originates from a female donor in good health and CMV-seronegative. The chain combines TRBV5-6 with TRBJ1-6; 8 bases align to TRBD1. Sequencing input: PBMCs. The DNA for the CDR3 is TGTGCCAGCAGCCCAGGACAGGGAACAGGAAGGAATTCACCCCTCCACTTT. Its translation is CASSPGQGTGRNSPLHF. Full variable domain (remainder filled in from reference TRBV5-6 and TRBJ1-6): DAGVTQSPTHLIKTRGQQVTLRCSPKSGHDTVSWYQQALGQGPQFIFQYYEEEERQRGNFPDRFSGHQFPNYSSELNVNALLLGDSALYLCASSPGQGTGRNSPLHFGNGTRLTVT.